A single sample gave rise to the 21 T cell receptor beta chains below, sequenced in a study of blood T cell repertoires in COVID-19. Sequenced by immunoSEQ multiplex PCR; TCRdb stores in-frame clones only, minus some. The repertoire holds around 89,000 clones, around 88% seen once, with about 0.51% in the top ten. Sequenced input: peripheral blood. The receptor source for this set is a man in his sixties with acute or convalescent COVID-19.

This rearrangement joins TRBV5-6 to TRBJ2-7; the D is unclear. Germline loops: CDR1 SGHDT, CDR2 YYEEEE. The CDR3 is made up of 12 amino acids. Trimming took 0 bases from V and 4 from J, leaving 5 bases between them. This CDR3 is CASSLDRYEQYF. DNA of the CDR3: TGTGCCAGCAGCTTGGACAGATACGAGCAGTACTTC.

This clone has a single count. The chain joins TRBV6-2 or TRBV6-3 to TRBJ1-5, with 7 bases matching TRBD1. The CDR3 runs 13 residues. Germline trimming cut 6 bases from V and 5 bases from J; bases unmatched to any gene: 4. The germline V gene encodes CDR1 MNHEY and CDR2 SVGEGT. CDR3 nucleotide sequence: TGTGCCAGCAGCCGGGACAGCTATCAGCCCCAGCATTTT. As protein: CASSRDSYQPQHF.

This clone was found a few times. J is TRBJ2-7 and V is TRBV3-1 (or the pseudogene TRBV3-2); 7 positions match TRBD2. The germline gives CDR1 LGHDT, CDR2 YNNKEL (reference sequence). The CDR3 sequence is 18 residues long. J gave up 2 bases and V 2 bases, and 15 bases lay outside the gene matches. CDR3 residues: CASSQFTPGLAETYEQYF. In DNA form, the CDR3 reads TGTGCCAGCAGCCAATTTACGCCCGGGCTAGCGGAGACCTACGAGCAGTACTTC.

This chain uses TRBV29-1 with TRBJ2-2, with 7 nucleotides matching TRBD1. The CDR3 is 12 amino acids. V dropped 4 bases and J dropped 5; count of bases not matched to a gene: 1. Germline CDR1 is SQVTM and CDR2 is ANQGSEA. The CDR3 nucleotides are TGCAGCGTTGTACAGGGGACCGGGGAGCTGTTTTTT. It encodes CSVVQGTGELFF.

The chain's CDR3 is CASSKLLRDWGWDQPQHF. The CDR3 DNA reads TGTGCCAGCAGCAAACTTCTCCGGGACTGGGGATGGGATCAGCCCCAGCATTTT. The rearrangement uses TRBV21-1 and TRBJ1-5. TRBV21-1 represents a pseudogene. The CDR3 has 18 amino acids.

V gene TRBV4-2 combines with J gene TRBJ2-7; 11 positions agree with TRBD1. Trimming took 6 bases from V and 6 from J; bases not matched to a gene: 7. The CDR3 loop spans 14 amino acids. The germline CDR1 and CDR2 sequences are LGHNA and YNFKEQ. DNA for the CDR3: TGTGCCAGCAGACAGGACAGGGGGCTTGGCGAGCAGTACTTC. Protein product: CASRQDRGLGEQYF.

V is TRBV2 and J is TRBJ1-5, with 9 bases lining up with TRBD1. Germline V gene lookup returns CDR1 SNHLY and CDR2 FYNNEI. The CDR3 runs 15 residues. V lost 7 bases to trimming and J lost 2 bases; unmatched junction nucleotides: 6. CDR3 sequence (DNA): TGTGCCAGCAATCGGGACAGGGACGGCAATCAGCCCCAGCATTTT. As protein: CASNRDRDGNQPQHF.

The V and J genes are TRBV4-1 and TRBJ2-3; 12 bases fit TRBD1. The V gene's germline CDR1 is MGHRA and CDR2 YSYEKL. The CDR3 spans 15 residues. Trimming took 3 bases from V and 6 from J; bases not matched to a gene: 4. This chain's CDR3 is CASSHPGQGADTQYF. CDR3 coding DNA: TGCGCCAGCAGCCACCCGGGACAGGGGGCCGATACGCAGTATTTT.

This chain uses TRBV5-6 with TRBJ1-6, with D perhaps matching TRBD1 (6 bases). This CDR3 is 15 amino acids long. V shed 4 bases and J shed 6 bases, with 14 bases lying between them. CDR1 SGHDT and CDR2 YYEEEE come from the germline V gene. The CDR3, as DNA: TGTGCCAGCAGCCTCAAGGACAGAAGTAATTCACCCCTCCACTTT. Its translation: CASSLKDRSNSPLHF.

This clone was observed a few times. The CDR3 spells CASRDRFTDTQYF. CDR3 DNA sequence: TGTGCCAGCAGGGACAGGTTCACAGATACGCAGTATTTT. The J gene is TRBJ2-3, the V gene TRBV27; TRBD1 agrees at 7 bases. After removal of 6 bases from V and 2 bases from J, the junction contained 2 bases not matched to a gene. Germline V lookup: CDR1 MNHEY, CDR2 SMNVEV (reference sequence). The CDR3 totals 13 residues.

The rearrangement joins TRBV9 to TRBJ2-1; D uncertain. The V gene lost 0 bases and the J gene lost 5 bases, with 9 bases spanning the gap. Germline CDR1 and CDR2: SGDLS and YYNGEE. The CDR3 is made up of 14 amino acids. The CDR3 reads CASSVGSTNNEQFF. Here the CDR3 DNA reads TGTGCCAGCAGCGTAGGTAGCACTAACAATGAGCAGTTCTTC.

The sample holds a few counts of this clone. The J gene is TRBJ2-7, the V gene TRBV11-2, with D maybe TRBD1 (6 bases). This CDR3 has 15 amino acids. Germline V gene sequence: CDR1 SGHAT, CDR2 FQNNGV. Trimming took off 6 bases at V and 3 bases at J, with 18 bases between the two ends. In nucleotides, the CDR3 is TGTGCCAGCAGTCTCACAGGGCTGGGGTTCTACGAGCAGTACTTC. Translation gives CASSLTGLGFYEQYF. Filled out from reference TRBV11-2 and TRBJ2-7, the complete variable domain reads EAGVAQSPRYKIIEKRQSVAFWCNPISGHATLYWYQQILGQGPKLLIQFQNNGVVDDSQLPKDRFSAERLKGVDSTLKIQPAKLEDSAVYLCASSLTGLGFYEQYFGPGTRLTVT.

The J gene is TRBJ2-2, the V gene TRBV7-2, with unresolved D. Germline V gene data show CDR1 as SGHTA and CDR2 as FQGNSA. This CDR3 is built from 16 residues. Trimming pared 1 base from V and 0 bases from J, leaving 9 bases between. This chain's CDR3 is CASSLVVSANTGELFF. The CDR3 DNA reads TGTGCCAGCAGCTTAGTCGTCAGTGCGAACACCGGGGAGCTGTTTTTT.

This clone has only one observation. The gene calls are TRBV5-1 and TRBJ1-1, with 10 bases fitting TRBD1. V was clipped by 4 bases and J by 4 bases; unmatched bases: 10. This CDR3 comprises 16 residues. CDR1 and CDR2 (germline): SGHRS, YFSETQ. This CDR3 is CASSPKGGTGVTEAFF. The CDR3 DNA is TGCGCCAGCAGCCCCAAGGGAGGGACAGGGGTCACTGAAGCTTTCTTT.

The J gene is TRBJ2-7, the V gene TRBV2; 8 bases are a match to TRBD1. This CDR3 region has 14 residues. The V segment lost 7 bases and the J segment 7 bases; nucleotides outside the gene matches: 12. Germline lookup yields CDR1 SNHLY and CDR2 FYNNEI. CDR3: CASTRTGWSGEQYF. For the CDR3, the DNA is TGTGCCAGCACGCGGACAGGGTGGAGCGGTGAGCAGTACTTC.

This sequence joins TRBV3-1 (or the pseudogene TRBV3-2) and TRBJ1-2; the D is unclear. Germline V gives CDR1 LGHDT, CDR2 YNNKEL (reference sequence). The CDR3 spans 16 residues. V was clipped by 0 bases and J by 6 bases, with 17 bases between them. Written as DNA, the CDR3 is TGTGCCAGCAGCCAAGATAGTCGAGGAGGGTGGCATGGCTACACCTTC. Its translation is CASSQDSRGGWHGYTF.

This clone was counted only a few times. This chain connects TRBV6-6 to TRBJ2-7, with TRBD1 matching over 10 bases. Germline V lookup: CDR1 MNHNY, CDR2 SVGAGI (reference sequence). The V and J ends lost 5 bases and 6 bases, in that order; junction bases with no gene match: 19. The CDR3 totals 18 residues. The CDR3 nucleotides read TGTGCCAGCAGTCAATATGGGACAGGGGATCGGGTCGCGGGCGAGCAGTACTTC. Residues: CASSQYGTGDRVAGEQYF.

The genes are TRBV12-5 and TRBJ2-1; 14 bases are a match to TRBD2. CDR3 size: 19 residues. Germline-derived CDR1 and CDR2 are LGHNT and FRNRAP. The ends lost 4 bases at V and 0 bases at J; junction bases unmatched: 8. This chain's CDR3 is CASGSGLAGGASSYNEQFF. The CDR3 DNA reads TGTGCTAGTGGTTCCGGACTAGCGGGGGGCGCGAGCTCCTACAATGAGCAGTTCTTC.

Of note for this clone: At the DNA level, this CDR3 is encoded by other sequences in the same sample as well. The gene calls are TRBV7-3 and TRBJ2-7, with TRBD2 identical over 11 bases. CDR1 and CDR2 (germline): SGHTA, FQGTGA. The CDR3 totals 15 residues. Losses at the gene ends were 5 bases for V and 3 bases for J; bases not matched to a gene: 6. The CDR3 is CASSPGLAGGYEQYF. The CDR3 coding sequence is TGTGCCAGCAGCCCTGGGCTAGCGGGGGGCTACGAGCAGTACTTC.

This chain connects TRBV6-6 to TRBJ1-5, with 10 nucleotides matching TRBD1. This CDR3 region has 15 residues. Unmatched junction bases numbered 4, after V lost 6 bases and J lost 2 bases. Per germline, CDR1 MNHNY and CDR2 SVGAGI (reference sequence). The CDR3 sequence: CASRAGTGGNQPQHF. The CDR3 region has the DNA TGTGCCAGCAGGGCCGGGACAGGGGGCAATCAGCCCCAGCATTTT.

This sequence joins TRBV4-2 and TRBJ2-1; tentatively, D is TRBD2 (6 bases). Germline loops: CDR1 LGHNA, CDR2 YNFKEQ. Deletions cut 0 bases from V and 0 bases from J, with 18 bases between. There are 19 residues in the CDR3. The CDR3 protein is CASSQDQATSATSYNEQFF. DNA of the CDR3: TGTGCCAGCAGCCAAGATCAAGCGACTAGTGCCACCTCCTACAATGAGCAGTTCTTC.